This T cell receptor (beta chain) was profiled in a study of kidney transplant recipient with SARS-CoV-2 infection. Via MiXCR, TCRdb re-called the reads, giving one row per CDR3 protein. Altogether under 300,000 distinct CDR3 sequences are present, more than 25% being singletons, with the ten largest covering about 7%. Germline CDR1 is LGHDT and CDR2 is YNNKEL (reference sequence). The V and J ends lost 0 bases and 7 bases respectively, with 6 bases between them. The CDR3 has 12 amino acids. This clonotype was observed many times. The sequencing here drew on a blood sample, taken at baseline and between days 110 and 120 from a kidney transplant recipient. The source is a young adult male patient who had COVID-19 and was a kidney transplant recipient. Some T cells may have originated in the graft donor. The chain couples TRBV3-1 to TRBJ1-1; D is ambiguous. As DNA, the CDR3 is TGTGCCAGCAGCCAAGAAGGAGGTGAAGCTTTCTTT. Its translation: CASSQEGGEAFF.